The 15 T cell receptor beta chains below come from one sample, sequenced in a study of CDR3 diversity in severe acne. In TCRdb, the PCR reads were re-called with MiXCR into one record per CDR3 protein. The profile shows 89,000 or so distinct CDR3 sequences, 45% to 50% of them singletons. The sequenced sample was blood. The receptors derive from a male donor in good health, serving as a control.

The gene calls are TRBV15 and TRBJ2-7, with 8 bases that match TRBD2. This CDR3 spans 16 amino acids. CDR1 LNHNV and CDR2 YYDKDF come from the germline V gene (reference sequence). The V segment lost 1 base and the J segment 3 bases; nucleotides outside the gene matches: 8. The CDR3 spells CATSRGPELAGYEQYF. Written as DNA, the CDR3 is TGTGCCACCAGCAGAGGACCCGAGCTAGCGGGCTACGAGCAGTACTTC.

V and J are TRBV29-1 and TRBJ2-7; D is possibly TRBD1 or TRBD2 (5 bases each). Germline V gene sequence: CDR1 SQVTM, CDR2 ANQGSEA. The CDR3 contains 14 residues. Between the trimmed V and J ends, which lost 3 bases and 0 bases, there was a span of 12 bases. CDR3 DNA sequence: TGCAGCGTTGAGGGGGTGGTAGGCTCCTACGAGCAGTACTTC. This sequence encodes CSVEGVVGSYEQYF.

The sample holds many counts of this clonotype. DNA of the CDR3: TGTGCCAGTAGTATAGGGAGACTAGCGGGAGACCCAGCCAAAAACATTCAGTACTTC. Its protein is CASSIGRLAGDPAKNIQYF. The rearrangement uses TRBV19 and TRBJ2-4; the match to TRBD2 covers 12 bases. The CDR3 has 19 residues. The junction had 7 bases not matched to a gene; V was cut back by 1 base and J by 0 bases. Looked up from germline, CDR1 is LNHDA and CDR2 is SQIVND (reference sequence).

The CDR3 DNA reads as TGTGCCAGCAGCTTGGCCGACGTCGCTGGCTACGAGCAGTACTTC. This codes for CASSLADVAGYEQYF. The gene calls are TRBV5-4 and TRBJ2-7; D remains unclear. Trimming removed 0 bases at V and 3 bases at J, with 13 bases between. The germline V gene has CDR1 SGHNT and CDR2 YYREEE (reference sequence). This CDR3 region has 15 residues. The variable domain in full, completed from reference TRBV5-4 and TRBJ2-7, reads ETGVTQSPTHLIKTRGQQVTLRCSSQSGHNTVSWYQQALGQGPQFIFQYYREEENGRGNFPPRFSGLQFPNYSSELNVNALELDDSALYLCASSLADVAGYEQYFGPGTRLTVT.

The chain is built from TRBV7-9 and TRBJ1-2; D unresolved. Per the germline V gene, CDR1 is SEHNR and CDR2 is FQNEAQ (reference sequence). V lost 4 bases and J 12 bases, leaving 12 bases between the germline ends. This CDR3 has 11 residues. The CDR3 is CASSSVGGNTF. DNA for the CDR3: TGTGCCAGCAGCTCCGTGGGAGGTAACACCTTC.

The V gene is TRBV10-3, the J gene TRBJ1-5, with D possibly matching TRBD1 (6 bases). The V gene lost 7 bases and the J gene lost 14 bases, with 15 bases spanning the gap. There are 11 residues in the CDR3. Germline loops: CDR1 ENHRY, CDR2 SYGVKD. The CDR3 reads CAINNGQYEHF. The CDR3 DNA reads TGTGCCATCAACAACGGACAGTACGAGCATTTT.

This clonotype ranks as medium-sized. CDR3 sequence reads: CASRGTGREKLFF. The CDR3 DNA reads TGTGCCAGCAGAGGGACAGGTCGAGAAAAACTGTTTTTT. The chain combines TRBV2 with TRBJ1-4, with TRBD1 matching over 8 bases. The V gene's germline CDR1 is SNHLY and CDR2 FYNNEI. Trimming removed 6 bases from V and 8 bases from J; junction bases left unmatched: 5. The CDR3 totals 13 residues.

The gene calls are TRBV9 and TRBJ1-2, with a tentative D call TRBD1 (5 bases). Looked up from germline, CDR1 is SGDLS and CDR2 is YYNGEE. With 0 bases removed from V and 7 bases from J, the gap between germline ends came to 13 bases. The length of the CDR3 is 14 residues. As DNA, the CDR3 is TGTGCCAGCAGCGTAGATAGCGGGGGATCTGGCTACACCTTC. Translation: CASSVDSGGSGYTF.

This clonotype was counted ten times or more. The genes are TRBV20-1 and TRBJ1-5; 12 nucleotides line up with TRBD1. V gave up 6 bases and J gave up 7 bases; unmatched junction bases: 16. The CDR3 has 17 amino acids. Germline CDR1 and CDR2: DFQATT and SNEGSKA (reference sequence). Here the CDR3 DNA reads TGCAGTGCCAGTACTACCGGGACAGGGGGCGCAAGGCAGCCCCAGCATTTT. The encoded protein is CSASTTGTGGARQPQHF.

Of note for this clonotype: The CDR3 ends on some other residue instead of the conserved phenylalanine or tryptophan, so this is likely a read error. The V call is TRBV19, the J call TRBJ2-7; D perhaps matches TRBD1 (5 bases). This CDR3 spans 15 amino acids. The germline V gene encodes CDR1 LNHDA and CDR2 SQIVND (reference sequence). CDR3 loop: CAGSSHRYQPYEQYL. Here the CDR3 DNA reads TGTGCCGGTAGTTCTCACAGGTATCAGCCCTACGAGCAGTACCTC.

This clonotype was picked up many times. CDR3 sequence reads: CSASAGTLNTEAFF. Here the CDR3 DNA reads TGCAGTGCTAGTGCGGGCACCTTGAACACTGAAGCTTTCTTT. The rearrangement links TRBV20-1 to TRBJ1-1; no firm D call. Germline V gene lookup returns CDR1 DFQATT and CDR2 SNEGSKA (reference sequence). V lost 3 bases and J 0 bases, leaving 11 bases between the germline ends. This CDR3 has 14 amino acids.

This clonotype has ten or more counts. The CDR3 DNA reads TGTGCCAGCAGTTTCTATCTCGGCGTCAGCGGGGCCAACGTCCTGACTTTC. Translating gives CASSFYLGVSGANVLTF. The rearrangement links TRBV12-3 or TRBV12-4 to TRBJ2-6; D remains unclear. V shed 3 bases and J shed 4 bases, with 16 bases lying between them. This CDR3 has 17 residues.

This clonotype was counted many times. The chain joins TRBV19 to TRBJ2-1, with 7 nucleotides matching TRBD1. The CDR3 consists of 14 residues. V shed 8 bases and J 3 bases; nucleotides not matched to a gene: 7. Germline CDR1 reads LNHDA; CDR2 reads SQIVND (reference sequence). CDR3 in DNA: TGTGCCAGTCGCCCCGGGACAGACTACAATGAGCAGTTCTTC. Its translation: CASRPGTDYNEQFF.

This clonotype has just a few counts. The chain combines TRBV4-1 with TRBJ2-7; 11 nucleotides line up with TRBD1. In germline, CDR1 is MGHRA, CDR2 YSYEKL. Trimming cost V 4 bases and J 11 bases; bases outside gene matches: 10. CDR3 size: 14 residues. The CDR3 sequence is CASSPRGGQGEKYF. CDR3 nucleotide sequence: TGCGCCAGCAGCCCCCGGGGGGGACAGGGGGAAAAGTACTTC.

There are many counts of this clonotype. This rearrangement joins TRBV5-1 to TRBJ1-2, with TRBD1 matching over 11 bases. This CDR3 is built from 19 residues. The V and J ends lost 6 bases and 6 bases, in that order; junction bases with no gene match: 22. Germline V CDR1 and CDR2: SGHRS, YFSETQ. The CDR3 loop reads CASTTGPGQGAIRGDGYTF. In nucleotides, the CDR3 is TGCGCCAGCACTACCGGTCCCGGACAGGGGGCTATACGAGGGGATGGCTACACCTTC.